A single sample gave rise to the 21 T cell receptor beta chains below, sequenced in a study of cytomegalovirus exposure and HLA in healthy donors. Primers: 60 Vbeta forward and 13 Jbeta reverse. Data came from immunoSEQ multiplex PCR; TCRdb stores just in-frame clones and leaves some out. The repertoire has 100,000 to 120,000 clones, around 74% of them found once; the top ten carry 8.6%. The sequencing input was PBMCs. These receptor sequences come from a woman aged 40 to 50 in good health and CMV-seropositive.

In DNA form, the CDR3 reads TGTGCCAGCAGTTTATTCGGAACCGGGACAGCCTTCTACGAGCAGTACTTC. This translates into CASSLFGTGTAFYEQYF. This chain connects TRBV27 to TRBJ2-7; 7 bases are a match to TRBD1. V lost 1 base to trimming and J lost 3 bases; unmatched junction nucleotides: 12. Per the germline V gene, CDR1 is MNHEY and CDR2 is SMNVEV (reference sequence). This CDR3 is 17 amino acids long.

The CDR3 DNA reads as TGTGCCACCAGCAGAGATCTCGGGGATCAGCCCCAGCATTTT. It is translated as CATSRDLGDQPQHF. V gene TRBV15 combines with J gene TRBJ1-5; D remains ambiguous. Germline CDR1 is LNHNV and CDR2 is YYDKDF (reference sequence). The CDR3 covers 14 residues. V shed 0 bases and J shed 5 bases, with 8 bases lying between them.

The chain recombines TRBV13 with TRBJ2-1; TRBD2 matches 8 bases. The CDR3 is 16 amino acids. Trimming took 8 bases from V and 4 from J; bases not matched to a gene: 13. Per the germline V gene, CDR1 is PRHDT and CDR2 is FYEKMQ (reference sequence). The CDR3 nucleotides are TGTGCCAGCCGAATGGTAAGCGGGAGTTCTTACAATGAGCAGTTCTTC. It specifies CASRMVSGSSYNEQFF.

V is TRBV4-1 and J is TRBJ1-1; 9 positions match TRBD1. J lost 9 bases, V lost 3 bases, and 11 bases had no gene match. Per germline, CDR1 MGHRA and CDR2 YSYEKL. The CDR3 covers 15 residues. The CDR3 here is CASSQDRTGAMKAFF. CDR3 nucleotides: TGCGCCAGCAGCCAGGACCGGACAGGGGCGATGAAAGCTTTCTTT.

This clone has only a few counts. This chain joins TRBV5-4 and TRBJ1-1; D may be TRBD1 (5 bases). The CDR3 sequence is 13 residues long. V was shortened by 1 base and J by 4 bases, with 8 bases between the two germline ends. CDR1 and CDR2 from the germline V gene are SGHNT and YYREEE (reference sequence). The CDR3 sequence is CASSLNRGTEAFF. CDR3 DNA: TGTGCCAGCAGCTTGAATAGGGGCACTGAAGCTTTCTTT.

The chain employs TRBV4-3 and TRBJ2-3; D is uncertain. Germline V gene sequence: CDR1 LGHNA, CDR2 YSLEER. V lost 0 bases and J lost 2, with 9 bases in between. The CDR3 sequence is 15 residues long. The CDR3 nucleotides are TGCGCCAGCAGCCAAGATCTGCAGAACACAGATACGCAGTATTTT. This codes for CASSQDLQNTDTQYF.

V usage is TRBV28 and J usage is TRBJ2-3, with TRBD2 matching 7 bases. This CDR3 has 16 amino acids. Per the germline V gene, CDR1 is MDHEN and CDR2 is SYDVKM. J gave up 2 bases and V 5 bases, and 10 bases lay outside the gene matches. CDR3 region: CASSPPGGGYTDTQYF. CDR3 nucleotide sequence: TGTGCCAGCAGTCCCCCTGGCGGGGGTTACACAGATACGCAGTATTTT.

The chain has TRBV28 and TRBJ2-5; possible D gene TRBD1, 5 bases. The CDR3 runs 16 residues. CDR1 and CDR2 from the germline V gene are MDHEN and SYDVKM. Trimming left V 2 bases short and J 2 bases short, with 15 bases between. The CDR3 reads CASSLTYPKGQETQYF. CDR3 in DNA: TGTGCCAGCAGTTTAACCTACCCCAAGGGGCAAGAGACCCAGTACTTC. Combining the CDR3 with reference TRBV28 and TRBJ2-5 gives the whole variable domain DVKVTQSSRYLVKRTGEKVFLECVQDMDHENMFWYRQDPGLGLRLIYFSYDVKMKEKGDIPEGYSVSREKKERFSLILESASTNQTSMYLCASSLTYPKGQETQYFGPGTRLLVL.

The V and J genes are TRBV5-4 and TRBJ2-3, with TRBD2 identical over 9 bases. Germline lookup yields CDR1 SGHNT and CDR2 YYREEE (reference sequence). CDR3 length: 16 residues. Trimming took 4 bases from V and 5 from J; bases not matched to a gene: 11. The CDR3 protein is CASSPQLREGGDTQYF. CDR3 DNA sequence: TGTGCCAGCAGCCCCCAGCTGCGGGAGGGGGGAGATACGCAGTATTTT.

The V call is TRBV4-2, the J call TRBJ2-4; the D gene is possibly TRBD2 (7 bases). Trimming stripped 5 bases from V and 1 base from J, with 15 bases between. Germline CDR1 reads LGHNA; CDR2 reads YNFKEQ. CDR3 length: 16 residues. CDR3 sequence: CASSDSGGFAKNIQYF. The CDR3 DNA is TGTGCCAGCAGCGACTCGGGGGGCTTCGCCAAAAACATTCAGTACTTC.

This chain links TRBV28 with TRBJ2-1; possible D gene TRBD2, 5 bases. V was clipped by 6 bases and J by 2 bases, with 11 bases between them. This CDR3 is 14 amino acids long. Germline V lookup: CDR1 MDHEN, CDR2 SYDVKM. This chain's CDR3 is CASREEAPYNEQFF. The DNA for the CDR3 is TGTGCCAGCAGGGAGGAGGCCCCCTACAATGAGCAGTTCTTC.

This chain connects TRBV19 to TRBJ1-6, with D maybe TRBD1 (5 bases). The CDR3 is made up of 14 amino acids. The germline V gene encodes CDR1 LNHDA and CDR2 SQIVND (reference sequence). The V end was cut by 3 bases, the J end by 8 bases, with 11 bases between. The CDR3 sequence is CASSIWGGDSPLHF. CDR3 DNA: TGTGCCAGTAGTATCTGGGGAGGGGATTCACCCCTCCACTTT. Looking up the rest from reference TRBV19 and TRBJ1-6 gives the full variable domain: DGGITQSPKYLFRKEGQNVTLSCEQNLNHDAMYWYRQDPGQGLRLIYYSQIVNDFQKGDIAEGYSVSREKKESFPLTVTSAQKNPTAFYLCASSIWGGDSPLHFGNGTRLTVT.

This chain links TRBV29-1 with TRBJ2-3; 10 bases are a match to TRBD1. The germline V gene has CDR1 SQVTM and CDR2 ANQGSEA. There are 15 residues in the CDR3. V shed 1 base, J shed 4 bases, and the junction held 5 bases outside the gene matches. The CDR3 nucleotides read TGCAGCGTTGAAGGGGGGGACAGGGGAGCAGATACGCAGTATTTT. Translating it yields CSVEGGDRGADTQYF.

CDR3 residues: CASSSSDRGGNSPLHF. The CDR3 bases are TGTGCCAGCAGTTCCTCCGACAGGGGGGGTAATTCACCCCTCCACTTT. This chain joins TRBV6-6 and TRBJ1-6; TRBD1 aligns across 9 bases. The germline CDR1 and CDR2 sequences are MNHNY and SVGAGI (reference sequence). V shed 4 bases and J 6 bases; nucleotides not matched to a gene: 7. This CDR3 has 16 amino acids.

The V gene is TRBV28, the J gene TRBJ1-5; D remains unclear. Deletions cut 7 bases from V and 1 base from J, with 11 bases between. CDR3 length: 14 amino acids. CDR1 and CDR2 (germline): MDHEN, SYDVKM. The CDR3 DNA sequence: TGTGCCAGCATCCTTTCTTTGAGCAATCAGCCCCAGCATTTT. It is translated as CASILSLSNQPQHF.

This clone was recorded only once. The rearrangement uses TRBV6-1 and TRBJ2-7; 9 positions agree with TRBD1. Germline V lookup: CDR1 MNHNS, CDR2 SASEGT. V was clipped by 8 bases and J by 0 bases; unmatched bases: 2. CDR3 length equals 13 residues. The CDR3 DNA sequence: TGTGCCAGCCAGACAGGGGGCTCCTACGAGCAGTACTTC. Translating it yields CASQTGGSYEQYF.

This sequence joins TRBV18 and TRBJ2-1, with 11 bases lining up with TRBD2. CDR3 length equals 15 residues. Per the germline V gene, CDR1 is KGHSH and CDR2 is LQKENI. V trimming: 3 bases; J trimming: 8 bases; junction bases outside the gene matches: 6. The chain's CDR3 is CASSPLAGGGHEQFF. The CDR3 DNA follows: TGTGCCAGCTCACCTCTAGCGGGAGGAGGACATGAGCAGTTCTTC.

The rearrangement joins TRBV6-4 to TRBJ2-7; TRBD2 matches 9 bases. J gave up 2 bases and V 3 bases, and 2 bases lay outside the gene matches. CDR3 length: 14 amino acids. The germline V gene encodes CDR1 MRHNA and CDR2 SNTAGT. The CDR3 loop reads CASSEREGPYEQYF. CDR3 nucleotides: TGTGCCAGCAGTGAGCGGGAGGGCCCCTACGAGCAGTACTTC.

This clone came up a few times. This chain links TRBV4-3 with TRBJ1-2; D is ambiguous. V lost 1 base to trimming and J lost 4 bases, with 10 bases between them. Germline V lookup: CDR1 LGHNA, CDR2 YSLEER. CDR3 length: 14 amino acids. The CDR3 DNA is TGCGCCAGCAGCCAAGGATCGGTTTTCTATGGCTACACCTTC. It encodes CASSQGSVFYGYTF.

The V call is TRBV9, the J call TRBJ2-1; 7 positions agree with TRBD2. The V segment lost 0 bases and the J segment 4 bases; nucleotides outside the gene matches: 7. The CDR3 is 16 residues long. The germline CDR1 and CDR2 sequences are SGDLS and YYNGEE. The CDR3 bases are TGTGCCAGCAGCGTAGTCGGCGGGGGACTATACAATGAGCAGTTCTTC. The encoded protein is CASSVVGGGLYNEQFF.

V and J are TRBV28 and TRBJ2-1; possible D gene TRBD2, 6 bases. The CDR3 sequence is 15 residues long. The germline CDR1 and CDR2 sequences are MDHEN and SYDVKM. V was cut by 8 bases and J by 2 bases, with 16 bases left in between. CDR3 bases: TGTGCCAGCCTGCCGCCGGACTATGCCTACAATGAGCAGTTCTTC. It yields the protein CASLPPDYAYNEQFF.